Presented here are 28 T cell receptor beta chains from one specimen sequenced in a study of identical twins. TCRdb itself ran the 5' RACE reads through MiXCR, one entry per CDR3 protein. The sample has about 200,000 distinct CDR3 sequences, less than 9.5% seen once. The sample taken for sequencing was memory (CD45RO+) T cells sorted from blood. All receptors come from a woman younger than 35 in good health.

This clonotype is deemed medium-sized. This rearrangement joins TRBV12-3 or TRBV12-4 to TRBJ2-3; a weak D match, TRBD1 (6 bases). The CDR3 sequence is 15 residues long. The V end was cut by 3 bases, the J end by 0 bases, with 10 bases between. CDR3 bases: TGTGCCAGCAGTTTTGGGGGCCCTAGCACAGATACGCAGTATTTT. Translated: CASSFGGPSTDTQYF.

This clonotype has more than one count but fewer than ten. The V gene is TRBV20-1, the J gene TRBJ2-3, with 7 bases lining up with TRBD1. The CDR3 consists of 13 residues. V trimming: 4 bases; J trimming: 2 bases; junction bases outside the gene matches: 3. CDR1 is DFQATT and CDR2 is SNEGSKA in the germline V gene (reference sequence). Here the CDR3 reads CSATGTATDTQYF. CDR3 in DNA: TGCAGTGCTACCGGGACAGCCACAGATACGCAGTATTTT.

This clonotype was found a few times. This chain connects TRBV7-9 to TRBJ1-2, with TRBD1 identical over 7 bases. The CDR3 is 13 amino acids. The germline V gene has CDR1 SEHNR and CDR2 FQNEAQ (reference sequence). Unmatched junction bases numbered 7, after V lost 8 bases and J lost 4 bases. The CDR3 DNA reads TGTGCCAGCGGCGTCAGGGGGAGCTATGGCTACACCTTC. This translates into CASGVRGSYGYTF.

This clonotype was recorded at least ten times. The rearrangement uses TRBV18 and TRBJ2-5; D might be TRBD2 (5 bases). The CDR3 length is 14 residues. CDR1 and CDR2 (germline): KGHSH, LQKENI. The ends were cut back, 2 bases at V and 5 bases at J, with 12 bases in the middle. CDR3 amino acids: CASSPDNGEETQYF. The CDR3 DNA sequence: TGTGCCAGCTCACCAGATAACGGGGAGGAGACCCAGTACTTC.

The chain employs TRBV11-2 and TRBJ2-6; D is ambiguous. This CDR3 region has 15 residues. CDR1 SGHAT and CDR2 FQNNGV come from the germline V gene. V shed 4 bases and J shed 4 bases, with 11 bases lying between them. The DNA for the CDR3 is TGTGCCAGCAGCTCCCTTGGGTTCGGGGCCAACGTCCTGACTTTC. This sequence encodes CASSSLGFGANVLTF.

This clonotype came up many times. This chain's CDR3 is CATTTGASTDTQYF. CDR3 DNA sequence: TGTGCCACCACGACAGGGGCTAGCACAGATACGCAGTATTTT. V and J are TRBV15 and TRBJ2-3; TRBD1 matches 8 bases. The CDR3 covers 14 residues. V lost 7 bases to trimming and J lost 0 bases; unmatched junction nucleotides: 3. Germline values: CDR1 LNHNV, CDR2 YYDKDF (reference sequence). Supplemented by reference TRBV15 and TRBJ2-3, the full variable domain reads DAMVIQNPRYQVTQFGKPVTLSCSQTLNHNVMYWYQQKSSQAPKLLFHYYDKDFNNEADTPDNFQSRRPNTSFCFLDIRSPGLGDTAMYLCATTTGASTDTQYFGPGTRLTVL.

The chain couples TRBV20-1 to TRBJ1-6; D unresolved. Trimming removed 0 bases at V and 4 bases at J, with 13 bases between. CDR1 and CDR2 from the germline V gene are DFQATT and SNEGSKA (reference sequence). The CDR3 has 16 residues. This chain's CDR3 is CSARDGEGQYNSPLHF. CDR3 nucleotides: TGCAGTGCTAGAGATGGGGAGGGTCAATATAATTCACCCCTCCACTTT.

The CDR3 here is CASSLGTSDNNEQFF. The CDR3 DNA follows: TGTGCCAGCAGCTTGGGGACTAGCGACAACAATGAGCAGTTCTTC. V is TRBV7-9 and J is TRBJ2-1, with 10 bases matching TRBD2. V lost 3 bases, J lost 5 bases, and 4 bases stayed unmatched. Germline V gene lookup returns CDR1 SEHNR and CDR2 FQNEAQ (reference sequence). The CDR3 consists of 15 residues.

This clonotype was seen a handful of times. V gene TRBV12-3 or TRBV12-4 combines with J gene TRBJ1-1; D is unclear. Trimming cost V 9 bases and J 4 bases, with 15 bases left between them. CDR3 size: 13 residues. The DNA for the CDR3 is TGTGCCAGTTGTAAGGGTGGGCCCACTGAAGCTTTCTTT. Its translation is CASCKGGPTEAFF.

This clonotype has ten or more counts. This chain's CDR3 is CASSPGLFTDTQYF. DNA of the CDR3: TGCGCCAGCAGCCCGGGACTTTTCACAGATACGCAGTATTTT. The chain uses TRBV5-1 and TRBJ2-3; possible D gene TRBD2, 6 bases. The CDR3 contains 14 residues. V dropped 4 bases and J dropped 2 bases, with 11 bases sitting between them. In germline, CDR1 is SGHRS, CDR2 YFSETQ.

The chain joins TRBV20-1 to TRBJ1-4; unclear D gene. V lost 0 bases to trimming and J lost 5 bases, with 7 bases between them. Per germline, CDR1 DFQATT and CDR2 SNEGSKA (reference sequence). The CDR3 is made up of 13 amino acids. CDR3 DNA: TGCAGTGCTAGAGAACAGCTAAATGAAAAACTGTTTTTT. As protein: CSAREQLNEKLFF.

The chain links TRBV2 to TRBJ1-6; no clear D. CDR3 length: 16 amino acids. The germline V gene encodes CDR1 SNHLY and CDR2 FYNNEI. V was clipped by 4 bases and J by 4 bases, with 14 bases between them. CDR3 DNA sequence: TGTGCCAGCAGTGGGGGTAGCCCTGATTATAATTCACCCCTCCACTTT. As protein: CASSGGSPDYNSPLHF.

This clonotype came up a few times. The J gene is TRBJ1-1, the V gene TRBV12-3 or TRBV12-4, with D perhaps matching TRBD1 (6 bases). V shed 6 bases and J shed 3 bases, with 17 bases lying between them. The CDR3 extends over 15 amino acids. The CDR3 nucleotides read TGTGCCAGCAGCCCAGGGAGGGGGTGGGACACTGAAGCTTTCTTT. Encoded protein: CASSPGRGWDTEAFF.

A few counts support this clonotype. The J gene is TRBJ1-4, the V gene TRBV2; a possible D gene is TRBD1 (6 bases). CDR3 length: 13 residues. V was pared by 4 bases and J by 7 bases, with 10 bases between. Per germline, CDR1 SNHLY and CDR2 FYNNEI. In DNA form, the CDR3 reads TGTGCCAGCAGTGTCGACAGGCCTGAAAAACTGTTTTTT. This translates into CASSVDRPEKLFF. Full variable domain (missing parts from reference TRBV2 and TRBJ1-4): EPEVTQTPSHQVTQMGQEVILRCVPISNHLYFYWYRQILGQKVEFLVSFYNNEISEKSEIFDDQFSVERPDGSNFTLKIRSTKLEDSAMYFCASSVDRPEKLFFGSGTQLSVL.

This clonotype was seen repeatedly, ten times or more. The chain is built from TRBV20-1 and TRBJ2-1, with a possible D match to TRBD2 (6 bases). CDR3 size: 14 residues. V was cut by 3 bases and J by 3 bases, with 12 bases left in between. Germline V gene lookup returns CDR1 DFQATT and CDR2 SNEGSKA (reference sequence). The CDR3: CSARELANYNEQFF. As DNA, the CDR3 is TGCAGTGCTAGGGAACTAGCTAACTACAATGAGCAGTTCTTC.

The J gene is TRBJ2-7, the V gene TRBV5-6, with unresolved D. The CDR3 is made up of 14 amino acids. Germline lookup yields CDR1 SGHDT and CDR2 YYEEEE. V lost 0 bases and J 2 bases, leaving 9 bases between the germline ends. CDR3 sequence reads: CASSLDILPYEQYF. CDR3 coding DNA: TGTGCCAGCAGCTTGGATATCCTACCCTACGAGCAGTACTTC.

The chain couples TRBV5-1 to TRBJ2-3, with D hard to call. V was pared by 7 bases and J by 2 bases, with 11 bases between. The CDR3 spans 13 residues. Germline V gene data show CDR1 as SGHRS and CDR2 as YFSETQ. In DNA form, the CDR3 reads TGCGCCAGCCGGGCAGGATCCACAGATACGCAGTATTTT. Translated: CASRAGSTDTQYF.

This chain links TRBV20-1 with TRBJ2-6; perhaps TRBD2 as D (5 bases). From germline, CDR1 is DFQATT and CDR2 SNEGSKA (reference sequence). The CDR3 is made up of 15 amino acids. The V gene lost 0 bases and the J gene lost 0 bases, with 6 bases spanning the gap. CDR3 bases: TGCAGTGCTAGAGATCGGGGCTCTGGGGCCAACGTCCTGACTTTC. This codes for CSARDRGSGANVLTF.

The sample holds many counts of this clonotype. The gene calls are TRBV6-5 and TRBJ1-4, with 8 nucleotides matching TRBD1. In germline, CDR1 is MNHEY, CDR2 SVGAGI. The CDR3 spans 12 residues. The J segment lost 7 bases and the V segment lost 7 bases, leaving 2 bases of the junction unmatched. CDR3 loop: CASTTGVEKLFF. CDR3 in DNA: TGTGCCAGCACGACAGGGGTTGAAAAACTGTTTTTT.

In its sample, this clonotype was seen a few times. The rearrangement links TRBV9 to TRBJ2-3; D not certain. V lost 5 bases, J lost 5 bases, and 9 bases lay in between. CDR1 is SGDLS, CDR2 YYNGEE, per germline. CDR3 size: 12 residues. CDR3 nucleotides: TGTGCCAGCAGTGTCGATAGAGATACGCAGTATTTT. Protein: CASSVDRDTQYF.

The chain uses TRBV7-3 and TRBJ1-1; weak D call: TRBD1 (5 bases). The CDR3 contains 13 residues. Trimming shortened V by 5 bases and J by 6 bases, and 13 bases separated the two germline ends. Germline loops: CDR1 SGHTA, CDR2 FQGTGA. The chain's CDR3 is CASSDRQFSEAFF. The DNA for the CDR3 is TGTGCCAGCAGCGACCGACAGTTCTCTGAAGCTTTCTTT.

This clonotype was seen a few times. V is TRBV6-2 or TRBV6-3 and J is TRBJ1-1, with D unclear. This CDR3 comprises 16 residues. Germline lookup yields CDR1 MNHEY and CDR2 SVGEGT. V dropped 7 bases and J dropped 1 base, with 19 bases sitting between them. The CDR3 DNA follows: TGTGCCAGCACCACTTCGGTTGTTCGAGGGAACACTGAAGCTTTCTTT. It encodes CASTTSVVRGNTEAFF.

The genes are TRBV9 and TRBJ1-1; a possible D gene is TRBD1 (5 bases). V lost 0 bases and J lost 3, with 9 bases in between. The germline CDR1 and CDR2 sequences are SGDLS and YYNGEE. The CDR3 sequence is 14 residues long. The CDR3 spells CASSVGGSHTEAFF. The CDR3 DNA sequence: TGTGCCAGCAGCGTAGGGGGGAGTCACACTGAAGCTTTCTTT.

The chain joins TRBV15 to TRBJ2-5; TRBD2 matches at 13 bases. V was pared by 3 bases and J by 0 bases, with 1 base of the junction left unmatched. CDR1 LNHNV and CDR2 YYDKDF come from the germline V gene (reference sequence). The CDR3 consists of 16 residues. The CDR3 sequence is CATSRGLAGNQETQYF. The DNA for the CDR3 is TGTGCCACCAGCAGGGGACTAGCGGGGAACCAAGAGACCCAGTACTTC.

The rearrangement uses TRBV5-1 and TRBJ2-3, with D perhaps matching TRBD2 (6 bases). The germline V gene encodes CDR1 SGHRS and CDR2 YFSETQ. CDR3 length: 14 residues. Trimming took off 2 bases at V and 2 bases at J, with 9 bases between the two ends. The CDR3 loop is CASSFRTNTDTQYF. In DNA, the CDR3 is TGCGCCAGCAGCTTCAGGACTAACACAGATACGCAGTATTTT.

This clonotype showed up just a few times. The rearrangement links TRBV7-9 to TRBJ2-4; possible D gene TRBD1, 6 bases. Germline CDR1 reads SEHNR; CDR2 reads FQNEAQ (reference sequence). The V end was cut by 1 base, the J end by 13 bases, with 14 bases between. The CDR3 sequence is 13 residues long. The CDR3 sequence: CASSLGQDTRQYF. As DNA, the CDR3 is TGTGCCAGCAGCTTAGGACAGGATACCCGCCAGTACTTC.

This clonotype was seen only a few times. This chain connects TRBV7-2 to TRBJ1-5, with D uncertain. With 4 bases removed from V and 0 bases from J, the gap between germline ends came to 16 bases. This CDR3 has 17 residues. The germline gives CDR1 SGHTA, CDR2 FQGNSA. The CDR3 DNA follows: TGTGCCAGCAGCTCCACCTTGGGCAGCTATAGCAATCAGCCCCAGCATTTT. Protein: CASSSTLGSYSNQPQHF.

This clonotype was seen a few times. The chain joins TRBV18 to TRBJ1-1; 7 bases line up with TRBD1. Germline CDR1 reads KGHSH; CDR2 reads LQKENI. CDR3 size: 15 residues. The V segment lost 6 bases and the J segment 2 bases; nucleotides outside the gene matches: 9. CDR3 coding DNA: TGTGCCAGCTCGCGAATGGGACAGACAAACACTGAAGCTTTCTTT. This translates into CASSRMGQTNTEAFF.